These T cell receptor beta chains were read from a single sample in a study of shared T cell receptors in the human thymus. The method was immunoSEQ multiplex PCR; TCRdb's version includes in-frame clones alone and lacks a portion of them. The table lists approximately 760,000 clones, approximately 85% of them singletons. This sample was shared with a second study, whose subject was human thymus T cells.

The sequencing sample was made of thymocytes. The receptor set was obtained from a girl younger than two with a congenital heart defect. Both conserved end residues are part of each CDR3. The D gene is left open where the match is weak. A clone size is listed for some rows: how often the clone was seen (once, few, many), or a class if it is expanded.

TRBV6-6,-,TRBJ1-2,-,CASSYGQAGPGYTF,TGTGCCAGCAGTTACGGGCAGGCGGGTCCCGGCTACACCTTC
TRBV7-2,-,TRBJ1-4,TRBD1,CASSTGDSNEKLFF,TGTGCCAGCAGCACGGGGGACAGTAATGAAAAACTGTTTTTT
TRBV5-1,-,TRBJ2-3,TRBD2,CASSPGGGRTDTQYF,TGCGCCAGCAGCCCCGGGGGGGGCCGCACAGATACGCAGTATTTT
TRBV6-5,-,TRBJ1-1,-,CASHEGLNTEAFF,TGTGCCAGCCACGAGGGCCTCAACACTGAAGCTTTCTTT
TRBV15,-,TRBJ1-5,-,CATSNLNQGSQPQHF,TGTGCCACCTCAAATCTCAATCAGGGATCTCAGCCCCAGCATTTT
TRBV20-1,-,TRBJ1-5,-,CSAGTPQHF,TGCAGTGCTGGGACTCCCCAGCATTTT
TRBV5-4,-,TRBJ2-7,TRBD2,CASSPQSGLASSYEQYF,TGTGCCAGCAGCCCCCAGTCGGGACTAGCGAGCTCCTACGAGCAGTACTTC
TRBV12-5,-,TRBJ1-1,-,CASGQTATEAFF,TGTGCTAGTGGCCAGACAGCCACTGAAGCTTTCTTT
TRBV20-1,-,TRBJ1-1,-,CSASTTEAFF,TGCAGTGCTAGTACAACTGAAGCTTTCTTT
TRBV30,-,TRBJ2-2,TRBD1,CAGFPGQGTGELFF,TGTGCCGGATTTCCGGGACAGGGGACCGGGGAGCTGTTTTTT
TRBV29-1,-,TRBJ2-6,-,CSVPGANVLTF,TGCAGCGTTCCGGGGGCCAACGTCCTGACTTTC
TRBV4-1,-,TRBJ2-1,TRBD2,CASSQEPSGGYNEQFF,TGCGCCAGCAGCCAAGAGCCTAGCGGGGGGTACAATGAGCAGTTCTTC
TRBV13,-,TRBJ1-1,-,CASSLKGGSTEAFF,TGTGCCAGCAGCTTAAAGGGGGGGAGCACTGAAGCTTTCTTT
TRBV6-5,-,TRBJ2-1,-,CASSSRVYNEQFF,TGTGCCAGCAGTTCCAGGGTCTACAATGAGCAGTTCTTC
TRBV28,once,TRBJ2-2,TRBD1,CASSPTGDDTGELFF,TGTGCCAGCAGCCCCACAGGGGATGACACCGGGGAGCTGTTTTTT
TRBV5-6,-,TRBJ2-1,-,CASTQGVGGSEQFF,TGTGCCAGCACCCAAGGGGTGGGCGGTTCTGAGCAGTTCTTC
TRBV2,-,TRBJ1-5,-,CASRPKPGGEYSNQPQHF,TGTGCCAGCAGGCCCAAACCGGGGGGGGAATATAGCAATCAGCCCCAGCATTTT
TRBV7-6,-,TRBJ2-4,TRBD1,CASSSGTGGDKNIQYF,TGTGCCAGCAGCTCCGGGACAGGGGGCGATAAAAACATTCAGTACTTC
TRBV6-5,-,TRBJ1-5,-,CASSYSRGGDQPQHF,TGTGCCAGCAGTTACTCTAGGGGAGGGGATCAGCCCCAGCATTTT
TRBV28,-,TRBJ1-2,-,CASSLGVRAGYGYTF,TGTGCCAGCAGTTTGGGAGTCCGGGCAGGCTATGGCTACACCTTC